The clone carrying this T cell receptor (beta chain) was detected only a few times. Its cognate antigen is unknown. The data stem from a study of glioma-infiltrating T cells. Study findings and constraints: Non-neoplastic patients had below-expected tissue-blood divergence, while all gliomas exceeded expectation.

Between the trimmed V and J ends, which lost 7 bases and 5 bases, there was a span of 12 bases. This CDR3 contains 13 residues. Amplification of TCR alpha and beta CDR3 regions from RNA used iRepertoire nested multiplex PCR. For one-step reverse transcription and amplification, 100-400 ng of tissue mRNA or PBMC total RNA was used. TCRdb re-derived calls from the multiplex PCR reads in MiXCR, one entry per CDR3 protein. Among about 44,000 distinct CDR3 sequences listed, about a fifth were seen once. The source is a human donor with low-grade glioma or glioblastoma, undergoing nonglioma brain surgery, or in good health (not recorded which). The sequenced sample was glioma tissue, nonneoplastic brain tissue, or PBMCs (not recorded which). The V and J genes are TRBV12-3 or TRBV12-4 and TRBJ1-5; D is uncertain. The CDR3 here is CASKGSKDQPQHF. CDR3 sequence (DNA): TGTGCCAGCAAGGGTAGTAAGGATCAGCCCCAGCATTTT.